The 28 T cell receptor beta chains below come from one sample, sequenced in a study of radiation and T cells in renal cell carcinoma. Regarding time point: blood 4 weeks post-SBRT, at nephrectomy. Documented treatment: 15 Gy SBRT to primary tumor, nephrectomy 4 weeks later. Method: immunoSEQ multiplex PCR; TCRdb's copy keeps in-frame clones and lacks some. The table shows roughly 90,000 clones, with around four fifths occurring only once. Source: blood, taken from a patient whose treatment included radiotherapy and nephrectomy. These receptors came from a man over 45 with renal cell carcinoma.

The rearrangement joins TRBV6-6 to TRBJ2-7; D might be TRBD2 (5 bases). CDR3 length: 16 residues. Germline V gene lookup returns CDR1 MNHNY and CDR2 SVGAGI (reference sequence). V was shortened by 0 bases and J by 0 bases, with 12 bases between the two germline ends. CDR3 residues: CASSYSPGSDSYEQYF. CDR3 in DNA: TGTGCCAGCAGTTACTCCCCGGGGTCCGACTCCTACGAGCAGTACTTC.

This chain uses TRBV6-5 with TRBJ1-1; D uncertain. The V end lost 8 bases, the J end lost 0 bases, and 16 bases lay between the germline ends. There are 15 residues in the CDR3. Germline V gene lookup returns CDR1 MNHEY and CDR2 SVGAGI. CDR3 sequence (DNA): TGTGCCAGCCAAGGGAGGTGGCAGATGAACACTGAAGCTTTCTTT. Translating gives CASQGRWQMNTEAFF.

This chain links TRBV5-1 with TRBJ2-1; the D is unclear. V was pared by 0 bases and J by 9 bases, with 13 bases between. Germline CDR1 reads SGHRS; CDR2 reads YFSETQ. The CDR3 sequence is 14 residues long. The chain's CDR3 is CASSLAIASAEQFF. The CDR3 DNA is TGCGCCAGCAGCTTGGCTATAGCCTCTGCTGAGCAGTTCTTC. Looking up the rest from reference TRBV5-1 and TRBJ2-1 gives the full variable domain: KAGVTQTPRYLIKTRGQQVTLSCSPISGHRSVSWYQQTPGQGLQFLFEYFSETQRNKGNFPGRFSGRQFSNSRSEMNVSTLELGDSALYLCASSLAIASAEQFFGPGTRLTVL.

This rearrangement joins TRBV4-2 to TRBJ2-7; 7 bases agree with TRBD2. The V and J ends lost 3 bases and 0 bases, in that order; junction bases with no gene match: 17. From germline, CDR1 is LGHNA and CDR2 YNFKEQ. The length of the CDR3 is 19 residues. The CDR3 region has the DNA TGTGCCAGCAGCCAGCGAGCGGGGAGCGCTCTCAGGAGCTCCTACGAGCAGTACTTC. Protein: CASSQRAGSALRSSYEQYF.

The chain is built from TRBV6-1 and TRBJ2-5; possibly TRBD1 for D (5 bases). V dropped 2 bases and J dropped 2 bases, with 9 bases sitting between them. The CDR3 is 14 amino acids. CDR1 and CDR2 from the germline V gene are MNHNS and SASEGT. The CDR3 DNA reads as TGTGCCAGCAGTGAACAGACAGTTCAAGAGACCCAGTACTTC. This translates into CASSEQTVQETQYF.

The rearrangement joins TRBV11-2 to TRBJ2-7; 10 nucleotides match TRBD2. V gave up 4 bases and J gave up 0 bases; unmatched junction bases: 3. From germline, CDR1 is SGHAT and CDR2 FQNNGV. CDR3 length: 15 residues. As DNA, the CDR3 is TGTGCCAGCAGCTACAGGACTAGCGGCTCCTACGAGCAGTACTTC. Protein sequence: CASSYRTSGSYEQYF. The full variable domain, its missing parts supplied by reference TRBV11-2 and TRBJ2-7, is EAGVAQSPRYKIIEKRQSVAFWCNPISGHATLYWYQQILGQGPKLLIQFQNNGVVDDSQLPKDRFSAERLKGVDSTLKIQPAKLEDSAVYLCASSYRTSGSYEQYFGPGTRLTVT.

This clone was seen a handful of times. This chain uses TRBV4-3 with TRBJ2-7, with D unclear. Germline V gene data show CDR1 as LGHNA and CDR2 as YSLEER. V was pared by 1 base and J by 2 bases, with 21 bases between. The CDR3 totals 18 residues. The CDR3 bases are TGCGCCAGCAGCCAAGCCATCGGTCGGAATGTACGTACCTACGAGCAGTACTTC. This gives the protein CASSQAIGRNVRTYEQYF.

The V and J genes are TRBV2 and TRBJ1-4; 9 bases align to TRBD1. Germline lookup yields CDR1 SNHLY and CDR2 FYNNEI. The CDR3 runs to 17 residues. The V and J ends lost 6 bases and 0 bases, in that order; junction bases with no gene match: 8. The CDR3 region is CASSGDREGATNEKLFF. The CDR3 DNA reads TGTGCCAGCAGCGGGGACAGGGAGGGTGCAACTAATGAAAAACTGTTTTTT.

Written as DNA, the CDR3 is TGTGCCAGAAGTTCTGATAAGCGGGGCTTAGCCAAAAACATTCAGTACTTC. Translation: CARSSDKRGLAKNIQYF. V gene TRBV7-5 combines with J gene TRBJ2-4; whether TRBD2, the table's D call, matches the DNA was not checked. TRBV7-5 is tagged as a pseudogene. The CDR3 loop spans 17 amino acids.

This clone was detected only a few times. The chain carries TRBV27 and TRBJ1-2, with a tentative D call TRBD1 (5 bases). Germline values: CDR1 MNHEY, CDR2 SMNVEV (reference sequence). The length of the CDR3 is 12 residues. Trimming removed 5 bases at V and 7 bases at J, with 11 bases between. In DNA, the CDR3 is TGTGCCAGCAGTGGGGCCGCCGGTGGCTACACCTTC. The encoded protein is CASSGAAGGYTF.

V is TRBV11-2 and J is TRBJ2-1, with 11 bases that match TRBD2. The ends lost 5 bases at V and 8 bases at J; junction bases unmatched: 14. This CDR3 spans 17 amino acids. Per germline, CDR1 SGHAT and CDR2 FQNNGV. The CDR3 DNA reads as TGTGCCAGCAGCAGCGGCCTTAGCGGGGGGGCCTTCCATGAGCAGTTCTTC. Residues: CASSSGLSGGAFHEQFF.

This chain connects TRBV6-1 to TRBJ2-5, with D possibly being TRBD1 or TRBD2 (6 bases each). Germline V gene data show CDR1 as MNHNS and CDR2 as SASEGT. V gave up 6 bases and J gave up 1 base, with 15 bases separating them. The CDR3 is 15 amino acids. The CDR3 protein is CASSPGAPFQETQYF. As DNA, the CDR3 is TGTGCCAGCAGCCCGGGGGCCCCATTCCAAGAGACCCAGTACTTC.

The chain carries TRBV9 and TRBJ2-7; no clear D. The CDR3 contains 13 residues. Germline V gene sequence: CDR1 SGDLS, CDR2 YYNGEE. V lost 2 bases and J lost 1, with 7 bases in between. The CDR3 DNA follows: TGTGCCAGCAGCGTTGGATCTTCCTACGAGCAGTACTTC. Protein product: CASSVGSSYEQYF. The entire variable domain, with the rest obtained from reference TRBV9 and TRBJ2-7, is as follows: DSGVTQTPKHLITATGQRVTLRCSPRSGDLSVYWYQQSLDQGLQFLIQYYNGEERAKGNILERFSAQQFPDLHSELNLSSLELGDSALYFCASSVGSSYEQYFGPGTRLTVT.

This chain uses TRBV5-8 with TRBJ2-5; the match to TRBD2 covers 9 bases. The V gene end was trimmed by 0 bases and the J gene end by 5 bases; junction bases not matched to a gene: 8. The CDR3 runs to 16 residues. The germline CDR1 and CDR2 sequences are SGHTS and YDEGEE. The DNA for the CDR3 is TGTGCCAGCAGCTTGGCGGCTAGCGGGGCGGGGGAGACCCAGTACTTC. Its protein product is CASSLAASGAGETQYF.

The rearrangement links TRBV5-1 to TRBJ1-3; TRBD1 might be the D (6 bases). Trimming took off 0 bases at V and 4 bases at J, with 8 bases between the two ends. The CDR3 contains 14 residues. Per the germline V gene, CDR1 is SGHRS and CDR2 is YFSETQ. Written as DNA, the CDR3 is TGCGCCAGCAGCTTGGGGACAGACGGAAACACCATATATTTT. It encodes CASSLGTDGNTIYF.

The rearrangement links TRBV6-5 to TRBJ1-2; D not certain. The CDR3 is 14 residues long. V lost 8 bases and J lost 8, with 21 bases in between. CDR1 and CDR2 (germline): MNHEY, SVGAGI. CDR3 amino acids: CASSDQSLLLGYTF. The CDR3 nucleotides are TGTGCCAGCTCGGACCAGTCCCTCCTCTTGGGCTACACCTTC.

This chain joins TRBV29-1 and TRBJ2-1; 15 bases agree with TRBD2. CDR1 is SQVTM and CDR2 is ANQGSEA in the germline V gene. The CDR3 runs 15 residues. V gave up 4 bases and J gave up 10 bases; unmatched junction bases: 8. CDR3 coding DNA: TGCAGCGTTGTCCCGGGACTAGCGGGAGGAGGGGAGCAGTTCTTC. Protein sequence: CSVVPGLAGGGEQFF.

J is TRBJ2-5 and V is TRBV15; a possible D gene is TRBD2 (5 bases). Trimming removed 0 bases from V and 1 base from J, with 15 bases in between. From germline, CDR1 is LNHNV and CDR2 YYDKDF (reference sequence). The CDR3 totals 17 residues. CDR3 residues: CATSREFVASFQETQYF. The CDR3 nucleotides read TGTGCCACCAGCAGAGAATTTGTTGCTAGCTTCCAAGAGACCCAGTACTTC.

The chain has TRBV7-9 and TRBJ2-7, with 8 bases identical to TRBD2. The CDR3 is 15 amino acids. Germline-derived CDR1 and CDR2 are SEHNR and FQNEAQ (reference sequence). Losses at the gene ends were 5 bases for V and 4 bases for J; bases not matched to a gene: 10. For the CDR3, the DNA is TGTGCCAGCAGCCAGGGACGGGAGGGACCTTACGAGCAGTACTTC. This translates into CASSQGREGPYEQYF.

This chain connects TRBV7-8 to TRBJ2-1; weak D call: TRBD1 (6 bases). CDR1 SGHVS and CDR2 FQNEAQ come from the germline V gene. V was trimmed by 1 base and J by 0 bases, leaving 19 bases between them. The CDR3 length is 19 residues. The CDR3 DNA reads as TGTGCCAGCAGCTTAGACCAAAAGACAGGAATCCTCTCCTACAATGAGCAGTTCTTC. It is translated as CASSLDQKTGILSYNEQFF.

This clone was seen a single time. This chain links TRBV19 with TRBJ1-5, with D perhaps TRBD1 (5 bases). In germline, CDR1 is LNHDA, CDR2 SQIVND (reference sequence). CDR3 length equals 17 residues. V lost 4 bases and J 1 base, leaving 17 bases between the germline ends. The CDR3 DNA follows: TGTGCCAGTAGTACCCTCGCGGGGGGTTGGAGCAATCAGCCCCAGCATTTT. This encodes CASSTLAGGWSNQPQHF.

V is TRBV2 and J is TRBJ2-1, with 9 bases aligning to TRBD1. Germline V lookup: CDR1 SNHLY, CDR2 FYNNEI. This CDR3 has 14 residues. J gave up 6 bases and V 6 bases, and 6 bases lay outside the gene matches. In nucleotides, the CDR3 is TGTGCCAGCAGGACGGGACAGGGAAGCAATGAGCAGTTCTTC. Protein sequence: CASRTGQGSNEQFF.

The gene calls are TRBV5-1 and TRBJ2-7; TRBD1 matches at 7 bases. This CDR3 has 14 residues. Germline V CDR1 and CDR2: SGHRS, YFSETQ. The V gene end was trimmed by 3 bases and the J gene end by 5 bases; junction bases not matched to a gene: 8. The CDR3 is CASSYLDRVNEQYF. CDR3 nucleotides: TGCGCCAGCAGCTACCTAGACAGGGTAAACGAGCAGTACTTC.

This clone was found a few times. The chain recombines TRBV9 with TRBJ1-4; D remains unclear. From germline, CDR1 is SGDLS and CDR2 YYNGEE. The length of the CDR3 is 15 residues. V lost 0 bases to trimming and J lost 3 bases, with 9 bases between them. The CDR3 sequence: CASSVGLGANEKLFF. CDR3 in DNA: TGTGCCAGCAGCGTAGGGTTGGGAGCTAATGAAAAACTGTTTTTT.

This clone was found a few times. The V gene is TRBV19, the J gene TRBJ1-3, with 9 bases aligning to TRBD1. Germline-derived CDR1 and CDR2 are LNHDA and SQIVND (reference sequence). The V and J ends lost 6 bases and 0 bases, in that order; junction bases with no gene match: 6. The CDR3 spans 16 residues. This CDR3 reads CASRWTGARSGNTIYF. The CDR3, as DNA: TGTGCCAGTAGATGGACAGGGGCCCGCTCTGGAAACACCATATATTTT.

The gene calls are TRBV6-1 and TRBJ2-7; D assignment may be TRBD1 or TRBD2 (6 bases each). The length of the CDR3 is 19 residues. V lost 3 bases to trimming and J lost 3 bases, with 27 bases between them. The V gene's germline CDR1 is MNHNS and CDR2 SASEGT. The CDR3 sequence is CASSEIPGALVERLYEQYF. CDR3 DNA: TGTGCCAGCAGTGAGATTCCGGGGGCTCTAGTCGAGCGTCTCTACGAGCAGTACTTC.

The chain recombines TRBV29-1 with TRBJ2-1; D gene ambiguous. The CDR3 is made up of 13 amino acids. In germline, CDR1 is SQVTM, CDR2 ANQGSEA. Trimming left V 4 bases short and J 5 bases short, with 12 bases between. The CDR3 DNA follows: TGCAGCGTTGGAAGGCCAGAAAACAATGAGCAGTTCTTC. Translation gives CSVGRPENNEQFF.

V gene TRBV2 combines with J gene TRBJ1-5; no firm D call. The V gene's germline CDR1 is SNHLY and CDR2 FYNNEI. This CDR3 is built from 13 residues. Trimming pared 3 bases from V and 7 bases from J, leaving 10 bases between. The CDR3 DNA follows: TGTGCCAGCAGTGACATTTTCGTCCAGCCCCAGCATTTT. Encoded protein: CASSDIFVQPQHF.